The next 25 T cell receptor beta chains were all read from a single sample in a study of OX40 agonist ivuxolimab in advanced cancers. The repertoire was sequenced with immunoSEQ multiplex PCR; TCRdb's copy has only in-frame clones and lacks some. The table has tens of thousands of clones, about 91% seen once. The sequences come from CD4+ or CD8+ T cells sorted from blood, collected in a trial of the OX40 agonist ivuxolimab. The receptors come from an adult with an advanced solid tumor such as melanoma, head and neck, liver or kidney cancer.

This sequence joins TRBV5-4 and TRBJ2-5, with TRBD2 matching 9 bases. The J call is doubtful: the DNA matches TRBJ2-7 better. The CDR3 loop spans 15 amino acids. The V gene's germline CDR1 is SGHNT and CDR2 YYREEE (reference sequence). The CDR3, as DNA: TGTGCCAGCAGCCCGGGGACTAGCTCCTCCTACGAGCAGTACTTC. This translates into CASSPGTSSSYEQYF.

This clone was detected only a few times. This chain joins TRBV18 and TRBJ2-7; D is ambiguous. Germline V gene lookup returns CDR1 KGHSH and CDR2 LQKENI. The CDR3 length is 13 residues. Trimming cost V 1 base and J 0 bases, with 4 bases left between them. This CDR3 reads CASSPQGSYEQYF. Written as DNA, the CDR3 is TGTGCCAGCTCACCACAGGGCTCCTACGAGCAGTACTTC.

The chain joins TRBV9 to TRBJ2-3, with a tentative D call TRBD2 (6 bases). This CDR3 is built from 15 residues. The V and J ends lost 2 bases and 3 bases respectively, with 13 bases between them. CDR1 and CDR2 (germline): SGDLS, YYNGEE. CDR3 protein: CASSVALAQTDTQYF. DNA of the CDR3: TGTGCCAGCAGCGTGGCTCTAGCGCAGACAGATACGCAGTATTTT.

The chain carries TRBV11-2 and TRBJ2-7; D gene unclear. The CDR3 extends over 12 amino acids. V was trimmed by 3 bases and J by 3 bases, leaving 6 bases between them. CDR1 SGHAT and CDR2 FQNNGV come from the germline V gene. Here the CDR3 reads CASSFLGYEQYF. CDR3 bases: TGTGCCAGCAGCTTTTTAGGCTACGAGCAGTACTTC.

The V and J genes are TRBV14 and TRBJ1-1, with D possibly TRBD1 on 6 matching bases. Trimming removed 1 base from V and 7 bases from J, with 10 bases in between. The length of the CDR3 is 13 residues. Germline CDR1 SGHDN, CDR2 FVKESK. The CDR3 DNA reads TGTGCCAGCAGCCAAGTATCAGGGGTTGAAGCTTTCTTT. Protein product: CASSQVSGVEAFF.

The rearrangement links TRBV6-6 to TRBJ2-7; no definite D call. Looked up from germline, CDR1 is MNHNY and CDR2 is SVGAGI (reference sequence). V was clipped by 7 bases and J by 0 bases, with 10 bases between them. The CDR3 spans 13 residues. The CDR3, as DNA: TGTGCCAGCACCAGAGCGAACTCCTACGAGCAGTACTTC. Residues: CASTRANSYEQYF.

The chain employs TRBV7-8 and TRBJ2-7, with D maybe TRBD1 (6 bases). V lost 5 bases, J lost 2 bases, and 16 bases lay in between. The CDR3 is 15 amino acids. Looked up from germline, CDR1 is SGHVS and CDR2 is FQNEAQ. CDR3 amino acids: CASSPHRVGTYEQYF. Here the CDR3 DNA reads TGTGCCAGCAGCCCCCACAGGGTGGGCACCTACGAGCAGTACTTC.

In this sample, this clone turned up a few times. The V and J genes are TRBV6-1 and TRBJ1-1, with D uncertain. Germline V CDR1 and CDR2: MNHNS, SASEGT. The CDR3 sequence is 14 residues long. Trimming stripped 7 bases from V and 0 bases from J, with 12 bases between. CDR3: CASNGRNMNTEAFF. In DNA form, the CDR3 reads TGTGCCAGCAACGGACGGAACATGAACACTGAAGCTTTCTTT.

This clone has only a few counts. The chain uses TRBV7-9 and TRBJ1-1; D is ambiguous. This CDR3 is 12 amino acids long. V was trimmed by 1 base and J by 10 bases, leaving 10 bases between them. Germline assignment: CDR1 SEHNR and CDR2 FQNEAQ (reference sequence). The CDR3 DNA sequence: TGTGCCAGCAGCTTAGATTTCCCGGGAGCTTTCTTT. It codes for CASSLDFPGAFF.

This clone was observed a few times. This CDR3 reads CASTPGLAGEQFF. CDR3 nucleotide sequence: TGTGCCAGCACCCCGGGACTAGCGGGCGAGCAGTTCTTC. The chain couples TRBV7-2 to TRBJ2-1, with 12 bases lining up with TRBD2. The CDR3 length is 13 residues. Per the germline V gene, CDR1 is SGHTA and CDR2 is FQGNSA. Trimming cost V 7 bases and J 10 bases; bases outside gene matches: 5.

The rearrangement links TRBV10-2 to TRBJ1-2, with a weak D call TRBD1 (5 bases). This CDR3 has 14 residues. In germline, CDR1 is WSHSY, CDR2 SAAADI. V gave up 7 bases and J gave up 1 base, with 13 bases separating them. The CDR3 DNA reads TGCGCCAGCACTAGCCGGGACTTTAACTATGGCTACACCTTC. Translating gives CASTSRDFNYGYTF.

The rearrangement links TRBV21-1 to TRBJ1-1. TRBV21-1 is noted as a pseudogene. The CDR3 has 13 residues. The CDR3 loop is CASSTFMNTEAFF. DNA of the CDR3: TGTGCCAGCAGTACCTTTATGAACACTGAAGCTTTCTTT.

The chain recombines TRBV28 with TRBJ2-5; D is perhaps TRBD1 (6 bases). The J call may not be correct, given that the DNA end is closer to TRBJ2-7. This CDR3 comprises 15 residues. The germline V gene encodes CDR1 MDHEN and CDR2 SYDVKM. The CDR3 coding sequence is TGTGCCAGCAGTTTGCCACAGGGAAACTCCTACGAGCAGTACTTC. It yields the protein CASSLPQGNSYEQYF.

The V gene is TRBV18, the J gene TRBJ2-3; 10 nucleotides line up with TRBD1. The CDR3 runs to 17 residues. Germline-derived CDR1 and CDR2 are KGHSH and LQKENI. V shed 0 bases, J shed 3 bases, and the junction held 6 bases outside the gene matches. The CDR3 loop reads CASSPPPDRGKTDTQYF. CDR3 DNA sequence: TGTGCCAGCTCACCACCTCCGGACAGGGGGAAGACAGATACGCAGTATTTT.

The chain links TRBV28 to TRBJ2-7; TRBD2 is a possible D gene (5 bases). CDR3 length equals 14 residues. The V gene lost 7 bases and the J gene lost 0 bases, with 13 bases spanning the gap. Per germline, CDR1 MDHEN and CDR2 SYDVKM. This chain's CDR3 is CASIKSGSSYEQYF. DNA for the CDR3: TGTGCCAGCATCAAGAGCGGAAGCTCCTACGAGCAGTACTTC.

J is TRBJ2-7 and V is TRBV4-2; 9 bases match TRBD2. Germline V lookup: CDR1 LGHNA, CDR2 YNFKEQ. The CDR3 has 16 amino acids. Trimming removed 4 bases from V and 3 bases from J; junction bases left unmatched: 10. DNA of the CDR3: TGTGCCAGCAGCCCGGGAGACATAGCGGGAGACTACGAGCAGTACTTC. It yields the protein CASSPGDIAGDYEQYF.

The chain joins TRBV4-1 to TRBJ1-4; D not resolved. Between the trimmed V and J ends, which lost 0 bases and 2 bases, there was a span of 10 bases. This CDR3 comprises 16 residues. Germline V gene lookup returns CDR1 MGHRA and CDR2 YSYEKL. CDR3 sequence reads: CASSQEATSTNEKLFF. CDR3 sequence (DNA): TGCGCCAGCAGCCAAGAGGCGACGTCGACTAATGAAAAACTGTTTTTT.

The rearrangement links TRBV5-1 to TRBJ1-2; D is uncertain. CDR3 length: 11 residues. Deletions cut 3 bases from V and 10 bases from J, with 10 bases between. The germline CDR1 and CDR2 sequences are SGHRS and YFSETQ. CDR3 region: CASSSARDYTF. Written as DNA, the CDR3 is TGCGCCAGCAGCTCAGCGAGGGACTACACCTTC.

This chain's CDR3 is CASREDFNTEAFF. The CDR3 DNA sequence: TGTGCCAGCAGGGAGGACTTTAACACTGAAGCTTTCTTT. V usage is TRBV7-3 and J usage is TRBJ1-1; D remains unclear. This CDR3 comprises 13 residues. Germline CDR1 is SGHTA and CDR2 is FQGTGA. Trimming removed 6 bases from V and 2 bases from J, with 10 bases in between.

This chain joins TRBV9 and TRBJ1-2, with D uncertain. V lost 7 bases to trimming and J lost 0 bases, with 16 bases between them. This CDR3 contains 15 residues. Germline CDR1 reads SGDLS; CDR2 reads YYNGEE. The CDR3 DNA follows: TGTGCCAGCTCCCTTGGGTCCGGCCCTAACTATGGCTACACCTTC. Protein sequence: CASSLGSGPNYGYTF.

The V and J genes are TRBV7-2 and TRBJ2-5; 7 bases fit TRBD2. TRBJ2-7 explains the end of the DNA better; the J call may be wrong. Germline values: CDR1 SGHTA, CDR2 FQGNSA. The CDR3 runs 12 residues. The CDR3 here is CASSSGLYEQYF. Written as DNA, the CDR3 is TGTGCCAGCAGCTCGGGACTATACGAGCAGTACTTC.

There are a few counts of this clone. The genes are TRBV30 and TRBJ1-5; D unclear. The V gene lost 0 bases and the J gene lost 10 bases, with 10 bases spanning the gap. CDR1 GTSNPN and CDR2 SVGIG come from the germline V gene (reference sequence). The CDR3 extends over 12 amino acids. CDR3 coding DNA: TGTGCCTGGAGTGTACCCCCCGACCCCCAGCATTTT. Translated, it gives CAWSVPPDPQHF.

The genes are TRBV29-1 and TRBJ1-2; D gene unclear. Germline CDR1 is SQVTM and CDR2 is ANQGSEA. The V gene lost 6 bases and the J gene lost 3 bases, with 11 bases spanning the gap. The CDR3 totals 12 residues. The CDR3 loop is CSVNEADYGYTF. CDR3 DNA sequence: TGCAGCGTGAATGAGGCGGACTATGGCTACACCTTC.

This chain connects TRBV5-4 to TRBJ1-1; D is possibly TRBD1 (5 bases). CDR1 is SGHNT, CDR2 YYREEE, per germline (reference sequence). The CDR3 length is 17 residues. V was cut by 0 bases and J by 0 bases, with 15 bases left in between. The CDR3 nucleotides are TGTGCCAGCAGCTTGGGGCAGGGTTCTGGCATGAACACTGAAGCTTTCTTT. Its translation: CASSLGQGSGMNTEAFF. Full variable domain (missing parts from reference TRBV5-4 and TRBJ1-1): ETGVTQSPTHLIKTRGQQVTLRCSSQSGHNTVSWYQQALGQGPQFIFQYYREEENGRGNFPPRFSGLQFPNYSSELNVNALELDDSALYLCASSLGQGSGMNTEAFFGQGTRLTVV.

V gene TRBV6-1 combines with J gene TRBJ2-7, with TRBD2 matching over 8 bases. The CDR3 runs 13 residues. Germline CDR1 MNHNS, CDR2 SASEGT. Trimming cost V 11 bases and J 3 bases; bases outside gene matches: 9. The CDR3 region has the DNA TGTGCCGGCCAAACTAGCGGAGGCTACGAGCAGTACTTC. Residues: CAGQTSGGYEQYF.